These T cell receptor beta chains were read from a single sample in a study of glioma-infiltrating T cells. TCRdb re-called the multiplex PCR reads with MiXCR, one entry per CDR3 protein. The sample lists over 120,000 distinct CDR3 sequences, approximately 39% occurring once. Sequencing was performed on glioma tissue, nonneoplastic brain tissue, or PBMCs (not recorded which). These receptors came from a human donor with low-grade glioma or glioblastoma, undergoing nonglioma brain surgery, or in good health (not recorded which). Both conserved end residues are part of each CDR3. Each record gives: clone size, V gene, J gene, D gene, CDR3 protein. The D gene is left open where the match is weak. Clone size is shown for a subset of rows, as once, few, many or a class of expanded clone.

>few|TRBV20-1|TRBJ1-1|NA
CSARLTGGGMTEAFF
>NA|TRBV10-3|TRBJ2-7|TRBD2
CAIRASGSIDEQYF
>NA|TRBV7-8|TRBJ1-6|TRBD1
CASSFKTGTRDNSPLHF
>few|TRBV27|TRBJ1-5|NA
CASSSQAGYQPQHF
>NA|TRBV20-1|TRBJ2-7|NA
CSAKGLTGEYEQYF
>NA|TRBV10-2|TRBJ1-5|TRBD1
CASSPDGTGLQPQHF
>NA|TRBV2|TRBJ2-7|NA
CASSADPRYEEYF
>NA|TRBV4-3|TRBJ2-5|NA
CASSQERIGEETQYF
>NA|TRBV10-3|TRBJ1-2|NA
CAISESGSVYGYTF
>many|TRBV27|TRBJ2-1|NA
CASSAGNNEQFF
>NA|TRBV6-1|TRBJ1-1|NA
CASTPSTEAFF
>NA|TRBV4-1|TRBJ2-7|TRBD1
CASSPGQWGTYEQYF
>many|TRBV6-1|TRBJ2-1|NA
CASRADSYNEQFF
>NA|TRBV19|TRBJ2-1|TRBD2
CASSPSGYGEQFF
>NA|TRBV20-1|TRBJ2-7|NA
CSASTGTMGYEQYF
>many|TRBV6-1|TRBJ2-3|NA
CASSLEAFTDTQYF
>NA|TRBV6-1|TRBJ1-1|TRBD1
CASSFDRVSEAFF
>few|TRBV20-1|TRBJ1-1|NA
CSAMWGSTTEAFF
>NA|TRBV5-4|TRBJ2-3|NA
CASSMKTRTASTDTQYF
>many|TRBV27|TRBJ2-7|TRBD2
CASSGGLAPTYEQYF
>few|TRBV10-3|TRBJ1-1|NA
CAITGLEGTEAFF
>many|TRBV10-3|TRBJ2-7|NA
CAISERGDYEQYF